These T cell receptor beta chains were read from a single sample in a study of blood T cells in healthy people across ages. TCRdb re-called the 5' RACE reads through MiXCR, storing one row per CDR3 protein. The sample records fewer than 800,000 distinct CDR3 sequences, about 30% being singletons. Sample: blood. The receptors here all came from a woman over 75 in good health. CDR3s include the opening cysteine and the closing phenylalanine or tryptophan. D genes are given only for firm matches. Size values are once, few and many counts, or a class for expanded clones, and some rows have none.

TRBJ2-1	TRBV7-9	many	.	CASSFELVFEQFF	TGTGCCAGCAGCTTCGAACTCGTATTTGAGCAGTTCTTC
TRBJ2-2	TRBV7-8	.	.	CASFRGRANTGELFF	TGTGCCAGCTTTAGGGGCAGGGCGAACACCGGGGAGCTGTTTTTT
TRBJ1-3	TRBV30	.	.	CAWSAPWDGGNTIYF	TGTGCCTGGAGTGCCCCCTGGGACGGTGGAAACACCATATATTTT
TRBJ2-7	TRBV20-1	many	TRBD2	CSARDPSGTRGYEQYF	TGCAGTGCTAGAGACCCGTCCGGGACTAGGGGATACGAGCAGTACTTC
TRBJ1-6	TRBV7-2	.	.	CASSLAFQIPAPLHF	TGTGCCAGCAGCTTAGCGTTTCAGATACCTGCACCCCTCCACTTT
TRBJ2-5	TRBV11-2	.	.	CASSLDGGWEQYF	TGTGCCAGCAGCTTAGATGGAGGGTGGGAGCAGTACTTC
TRBJ1-4	TRBV12-3/TRBV12-4	many	TRBD1	CASSPRGQVEKLFF	TGTGCCAGCAGTCCCAGGGGGCAGGTTGAAAAACTGTTTTTT
TRBJ2-5	TRBV28	many	.	CASSRSVETQYF	TGTGCCAGCAGCCGGTCTGTGGAGACCCAGTACTTC
TRBJ2-7	TRBV7-2	many	TRBD2	CASSPRLAGGLRNEQYF	TGTGCCAGCAGCCCCAGACTGGCGGGGGGCCTCCGGAACGAGCAGTACTTC
TRBJ2-1	TRBV27	many	.	CASSLSGDNEQFF	TGTGCCAGCAGCTTATCTGGTGACAATGAGCAGTTCTTC
TRBJ2-7	TRBV7-6	many	.	CASSPGNEQYF	TGTGCCAGCAGCCCGGGGAATGAGCAGTACTTC
TRBJ1-5	TRBV3-1	few	.	CASSQVQGHNQPQHF	TGTGCCAGCAGCCAAGTGCAGGGTCACAATCAGCCCCAGCATTTT
TRBJ1-5	TRBV2	.	.	CASSAPLGRRNQPQHF	TGTGCCAGCAGTGCCCCCCTGGGTCGTCGCAATCAGCCCCAGCATTTT